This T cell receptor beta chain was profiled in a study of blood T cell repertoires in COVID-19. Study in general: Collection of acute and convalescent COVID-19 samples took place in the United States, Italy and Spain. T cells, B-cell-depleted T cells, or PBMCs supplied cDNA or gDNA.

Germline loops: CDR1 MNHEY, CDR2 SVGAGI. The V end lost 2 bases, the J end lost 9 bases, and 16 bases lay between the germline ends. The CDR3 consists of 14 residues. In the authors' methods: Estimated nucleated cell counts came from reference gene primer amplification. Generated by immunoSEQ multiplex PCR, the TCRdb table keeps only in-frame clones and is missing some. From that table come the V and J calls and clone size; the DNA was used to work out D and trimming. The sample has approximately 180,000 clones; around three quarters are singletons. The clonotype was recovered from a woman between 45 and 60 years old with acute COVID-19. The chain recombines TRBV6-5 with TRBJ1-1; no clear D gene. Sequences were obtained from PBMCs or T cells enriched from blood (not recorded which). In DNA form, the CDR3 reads TGTGCCAGCAGTTACGAGGGATCCTCTCGTCAAGCTTTCTTT. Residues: CASSYEGSSRQAFF.